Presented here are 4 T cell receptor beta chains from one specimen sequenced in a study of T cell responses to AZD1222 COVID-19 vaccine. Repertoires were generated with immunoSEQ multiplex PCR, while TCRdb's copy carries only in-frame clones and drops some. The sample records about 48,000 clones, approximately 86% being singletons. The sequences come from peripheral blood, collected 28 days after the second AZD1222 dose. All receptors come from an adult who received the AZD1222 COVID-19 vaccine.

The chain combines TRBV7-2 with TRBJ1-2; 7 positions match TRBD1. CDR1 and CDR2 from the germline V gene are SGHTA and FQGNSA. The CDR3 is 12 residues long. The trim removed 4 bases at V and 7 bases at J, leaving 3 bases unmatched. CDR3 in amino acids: CASSWTGSGYTF. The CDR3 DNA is TGTGCCAGCAGCTGGACAGGATCTGGCTACACCTTC.

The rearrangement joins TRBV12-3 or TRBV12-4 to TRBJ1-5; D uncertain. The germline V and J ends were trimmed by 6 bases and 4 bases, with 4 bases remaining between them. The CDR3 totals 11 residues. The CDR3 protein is CASSLNQPQHF. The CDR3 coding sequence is TGTGCCAGCAGCCTTAATCAGCCCCAGCATTTT.

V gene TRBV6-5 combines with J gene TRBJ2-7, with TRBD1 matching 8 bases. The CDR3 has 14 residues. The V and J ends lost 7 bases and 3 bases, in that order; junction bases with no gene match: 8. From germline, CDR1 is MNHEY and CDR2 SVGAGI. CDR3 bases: TGTGCCAGCATAAATACCGGACAGGGCTACGAGCAGTACTTC. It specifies CASINTGQGYEQYF.

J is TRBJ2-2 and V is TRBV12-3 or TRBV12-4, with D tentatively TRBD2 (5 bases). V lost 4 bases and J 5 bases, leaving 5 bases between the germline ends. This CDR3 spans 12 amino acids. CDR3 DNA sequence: TGTGCCAGCAGTTCGGGGACCGGGGAGCTGTTTTTT. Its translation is CASSSGTGELFF.